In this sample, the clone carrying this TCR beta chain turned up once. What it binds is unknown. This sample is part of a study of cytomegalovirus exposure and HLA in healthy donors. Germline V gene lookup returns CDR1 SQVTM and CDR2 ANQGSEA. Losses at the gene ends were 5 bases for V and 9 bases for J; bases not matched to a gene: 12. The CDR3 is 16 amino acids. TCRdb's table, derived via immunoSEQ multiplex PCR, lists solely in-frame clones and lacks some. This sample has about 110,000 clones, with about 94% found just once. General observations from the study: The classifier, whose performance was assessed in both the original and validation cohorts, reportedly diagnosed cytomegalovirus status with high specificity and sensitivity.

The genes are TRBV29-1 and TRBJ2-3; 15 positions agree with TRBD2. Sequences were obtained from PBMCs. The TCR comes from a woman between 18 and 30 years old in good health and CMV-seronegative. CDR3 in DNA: TGCAGCGTTCTGACTCGGACTAGCGGGGGGGCTTTGACGCAGTATTTT. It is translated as CSVLTRTSGGALTQYF.